Presented here are 23 T cell receptor beta chains from one specimen sequenced in a study of T cell responses to AZD1222 COVID-19 vaccine. The repertoire was sequenced with immunoSEQ multiplex PCR; TCRdb's copy has only in-frame clones and lacks some. The table lists 52,000 or so clones, approximately 88% of them singletons. The sample was peripheral blood, taken on day 0 of AZD1222 vaccination. These receptors all stem from an adult in good health.

The chain combines TRBV4-1 with TRBJ2-7; 10 positions agree with TRBD2. This CDR3 is built from 14 residues. V lost 1 base to trimming and J lost 8 bases; unmatched junction nucleotides: 5. The germline V gene encodes CDR1 MGHRA and CDR2 YSYEKL. The CDR3 region is CASSQGLAGEKQYF. The CDR3 bases are TGCGCCAGCAGCCAAGGTCTAGCGGGAGAAAAGCAGTACTTC.

The chain couples TRBV7-2 to TRBJ1-5; unclear D gene. The germline CDR1 and CDR2 sequences are SGHTA and FQGNSA. This CDR3 contains 12 residues. V was trimmed by 4 bases and J by 8 bases, leaving 9 bases between them. DNA for the CDR3: TGTGCCAGCAGCTCGGACGGTGAGCCCCAGCATTTT. Translated: CASSSDGEPQHF.

The V and J genes are TRBV11-2 and TRBJ2-7; D could derive from TRBD1 or TRBD2 (6 bases each). The CDR3 has 16 amino acids. Looked up from germline, CDR1 is SGHAT and CDR2 is FQNNGV. The ends were cut back, 6 bases at V and 0 bases at J, with 18 bases in the middle. CDR3 DNA sequence: TGTGCCAGCAGGCCTATTCGGGGGCAGAGCTCCTACGAGCAGTACTTC. This sequence encodes CASRPIRGQSSYEQYF.

This clone was observed a handful of times. The genes are TRBV2 and TRBJ1-1; D call uncertain. This CDR3 has 14 residues. The germline V and J ends were trimmed by 1 base and 2 bases, with 8 bases remaining between them. Germline CDR1 reads SNHLY; CDR2 reads FYNNEI. For the CDR3, the DNA is TGTGCCAGCAGTGAAGGGGTAGTTAACACTGAAGCTTTCTTT. The encoded protein is CASSEGVVNTEAFF. Variable domain in full (rest from reference TRBV2 and TRBJ1-1): EPEVTQTPSHQVTQMGQEVILRCVPISNHLYFYWYRQILGQKVEFLVSFYNNEISEKSEIFDDQFSVERPDGSNFTLKIRSTKLEDSAMYFCASSEGVVNTEAFFGQGTRLTVV.

V usage is TRBV19 and J usage is TRBJ2-7, with D hard to call. With 8 bases removed from V and 5 bases from J, the gap between germline ends came to 7 bases. The V gene's germline CDR1 is LNHDA and CDR2 SQIVND (reference sequence). The CDR3 sequence is 10 residues long. In DNA, the CDR3 is TGTGCCAGTGGGGATGACGAGCAGTACTTC. Protein product: CASGDDEQYF.

The chain combines TRBV19 with TRBJ2-5; D may be TRBD2 (6 bases). This CDR3 is built from 15 residues. Germline-derived CDR1 and CDR2 are LNHDA and SQIVND (reference sequence). The V end was cut by 4 bases, the J end by 2 bases, with 14 bases between. CDR3 nucleotide sequence: TGTGCCAGTAGTAGCAGGAGGGATTCACAAGAGACCCAGTACTTC. Its translation: CASSSRRDSQETQYF.

This clone was seen a few times. V and J are TRBV29-1 and TRBJ1-2; D possibly corresponds to TRBD1 (6 bases). Germline values: CDR1 SQVTM, CDR2 ANQGSEA. V was clipped by 0 bases and J by 4 bases, with 18 bases between them. The CDR3 has 16 residues. The CDR3 reads CSVEDRGRTAVYGYTF. The CDR3 region has the DNA TGCAGCGTTGAAGATCGAGGGCGGACAGCGGTCTATGGCTACACCTTC. Full variable domain (remainder filled in from reference TRBV29-1 and TRBJ1-2): SAVISQKPSRDICQRGTSLTIQCQVDSQVTMMFWYRQQPGQSLTLIATANQGSEATYESGFVIDKFPISRPNLTFSTLTVSNMSPEDSSIYLCSVEDRGRTAVYGYTFGSGTRLTVV.

V usage is TRBV19 and J usage is TRBJ1-5; 9 bases are shared with TRBD1. The germline gives CDR1 LNHDA, CDR2 SQIVND (reference sequence). This CDR3 is 15 amino acids long. Unmatched junction bases numbered 8, after V lost 6 bases and J lost 5 bases. The CDR3 DNA is TGTGCCAGTAGCTCGCGTACAGGGGGCGATCAGCCCCAGCATTTT. It codes for CASSSRTGGDQPQHF.

The genes are TRBV9 and TRBJ1-4; possibly TRBD1 for D (6 bases). V lost 0 bases, J lost 3 bases, and 12 bases lay in between. Germline V gene sequence: CDR1 SGDLS, CDR2 YYNGEE. The CDR3 is 16 residues long. DNA for the CDR3: TGTGCCAGCAGCGTAGGAACCGGACAGTCTAATGAAAAACTGTTTTTT. Its protein product is CASSVGTGQSNEKLFF.

The chain joins TRBV28 to TRBJ1-2, with TRBD1 matching over 8 bases. Looked up from germline, CDR1 is MDHEN and CDR2 is SYDVKM. J gave up 3 bases and V 2 bases, and 8 bases lay outside the gene matches. CDR3 length: 16 residues. The CDR3: CASSLTPPTGDYGYTF. The CDR3 region has the DNA TGTGCCAGCAGTTTAACTCCGCCGACAGGGGACTATGGCTACACCTTC.

J is TRBJ2-2 and V is TRBV7-8; 9 bases align to TRBD2. The V segment lost 4 bases and the J segment 2 bases; nucleotides outside the gene matches: 11. Germline V gene lookup returns CDR1 SGHVS and CDR2 FQNEAQ. The CDR3 extends over 18 amino acids. The CDR3 DNA is TGTGCCAGCAGCTCCCAGGTAGCGGGAGTTTCTAACACCGGGGAGCTGTTTTTT. As protein: CASSSQVAGVSNTGELFF.

The chain recombines TRBV4-1 with TRBJ1-1, with TRBD1 as a possible D gene (5 bases). The germline V and J ends were trimmed by 0 bases and 7 bases, with 15 bases remaining between them. The CDR3 sequence is 15 residues long. Germline V gene data show CDR1 as MGHRA and CDR2 as YSYEKL. The CDR3 is CASSQELPRDNEAFF. In nucleotides, the CDR3 is TGCGCCAGCAGCCAAGAGTTGCCCAGGGATAATGAAGCTTTCTTT.

The count of this clone is one. The genes are TRBV6-2 or TRBV6-3 and TRBJ1-6; no reliable D call. V lost 4 bases to trimming and J lost 9 bases, with 7 bases between them. Germline loops: CDR1 MNHEY, CDR2 SVGEGT. This CDR3 spans 12 amino acids. The CDR3 sequence: CASSSPTSPLHF. For the CDR3, the DNA is TGTGCCAGCAGTTCACCCACTTCACCCCTCCACTTT.

The CDR3 protein is CASSFGLGGTDTQYF. For the CDR3, the DNA is TGTGCCAGCAGTTTTGGACTGGGAGGCACAGATACGCAGTATTTT. The chain combines TRBV6-4 with TRBJ2-3; D possibly corresponds to TRBD2 (5 bases). The CDR3 is 15 amino acids. Germline CDR1 reads MRHNA; CDR2 reads SNTAGT. V lost 5 bases to trimming and J lost 1 base, with 13 bases between them.

This chain uses TRBV4-3 with TRBJ2-2; 11 nucleotides line up with TRBD1. The CDR3 totals 14 residues. Trimming took 6 bases from V and 6 from J; bases not matched to a gene: 3. Per the germline V gene, CDR1 is LGHNA and CDR2 is YSLEER. This chain's CDR3 is CASRPGQGAGELFF. The DNA for the CDR3 is TGCGCCAGCAGACCGGGACAGGGGGCCGGGGAGCTGTTTTTT.

The chain links TRBV10-3 to TRBJ1-5; no definite D call. The CDR3 extends over 15 amino acids. The V and J ends lost 3 bases and 5 bases respectively, with 14 bases between them. Germline lookup yields CDR1 ENHRY and CDR2 SYGVKD. CDR3 amino acids: CAISDSPWRDQPQHF. The CDR3 DNA reads TGTGCCATCAGTGACTCTCCCTGGCGGGATCAGCCCCAGCATTTT.

This clone showed up just once. The rearrangement uses TRBV7-3 and TRBJ2-3; no clear D gene. Germline lookup yields CDR1 SGHTA and CDR2 FQGTGA. Trimming cost V 5 bases and J 3 bases, with 12 bases left between them. The CDR3 has 14 amino acids. In nucleotides, the CDR3 is TGTGCCAGCAGCCCGGAGTACTCGACAGATACGCAGTATTTT. This codes for CASSPEYSTDTQYF.

This clone was observed a handful of times. This chain joins TRBV19 and TRBJ2-7; 10 positions match TRBD2. V was clipped by 5 bases and J by 3 bases; unmatched bases: 4. This CDR3 is built from 14 residues. Germline V gene lookup returns CDR1 LNHDA and CDR2 SQIVND (reference sequence). In DNA form, the CDR3 reads TGTGCCAGTAGTGCCCGACTAGCGGGCTACGAGCAGTACTTC. Translated, it gives CASSARLAGYEQYF.

The chain combines TRBV5-3 with TRBJ1-2; the D is unclear. TRBV5-3 is an ORF, and what it does is uncertain. The CDR3 has 10 amino acids. The V gene lost 0 bases and the J gene lost 8 bases, with 2 bases spanning the gap. The CDR3 bases are TGTGCCAGAAGCTTGGGGGGCTACACCTTC. Amino acids: CARSLGGYTF.

The chain has TRBV6-5 and TRBJ2-3; tentatively, D is TRBD1 or TRBD2 (6 bases each). CDR3 length: 15 residues. V lost 5 bases and J lost 5, with 17 bases in between. CDR1 is MNHEY and CDR2 is SVGAGI in the germline V gene. CDR3 region: CASSRGWGAEDTQYF. The CDR3 nucleotides read TGTGCCAGCAGTCGAGGTTGGGGGGCGGAAGATACGCAGTATTTT.

Written as DNA, the CDR3 is TGCGCCAGCAGCTTAGACAGTGGGAATGAAAAACTGTTTTTT. This sequence encodes CASSLDSGNEKLFF. The V call is TRBV5-1, the J call TRBJ1-4, with D perhaps matching TRBD1 (5 bases). Germline V gives CDR1 SGHRS, CDR2 YFSETQ. Trimming removed 2 bases from V and 5 bases from J, with 10 bases in between. The CDR3 has 14 residues.

The V call is TRBV3-1 (or the pseudogene TRBV3-2), the J call TRBJ2-7; the D is unclear. Germline CDR1 LGHDT, CDR2 YNNKEL (reference sequence). The CDR3 has 12 residues. V lost 1 base and J 6 bases, leaving 7 bases between the germline ends. The CDR3 here is CASSQVSTEQYF. CDR3 nucleotides: TGTGCCAGCAGCCAAGTGAGTACCGAGCAGTACTTC.

About this clone: Other DNA sequences from this sample encode an identical CDR3 as well. This sequence joins TRBV20-1 and TRBJ2-7; D gene unclear. The CDR3 covers 11 residues. Germline lookup yields CDR1 DFQATT and CDR2 SNEGSKA (reference sequence). The ends were cut back, 1 base at V and 3 bases at J, with 4 bases in the middle. The CDR3 sequence: CSARGGYEQYF. The CDR3 region has the DNA TGCAGTGCTAGAGGAGGCTACGAGCAGTACTTC.